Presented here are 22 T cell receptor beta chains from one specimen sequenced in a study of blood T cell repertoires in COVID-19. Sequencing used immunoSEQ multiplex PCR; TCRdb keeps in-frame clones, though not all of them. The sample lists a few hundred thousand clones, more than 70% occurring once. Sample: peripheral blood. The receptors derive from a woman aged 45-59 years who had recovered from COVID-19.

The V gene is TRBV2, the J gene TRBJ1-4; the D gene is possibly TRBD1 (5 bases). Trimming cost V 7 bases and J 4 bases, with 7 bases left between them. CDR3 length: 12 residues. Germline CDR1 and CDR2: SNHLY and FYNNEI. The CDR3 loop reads CASTQGNEKLFF. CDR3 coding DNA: TGTGCCAGCACTCAGGGTAATGAAAAACTGTTTTTT.

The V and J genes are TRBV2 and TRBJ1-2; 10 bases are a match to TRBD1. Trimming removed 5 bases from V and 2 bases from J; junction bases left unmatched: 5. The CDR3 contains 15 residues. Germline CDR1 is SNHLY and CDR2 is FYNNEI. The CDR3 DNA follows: TGTGCCAGCAGTAACGGGGGACAGGGGAACTATGGCTACACCTTC. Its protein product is CASSNGGQGNYGYTF.

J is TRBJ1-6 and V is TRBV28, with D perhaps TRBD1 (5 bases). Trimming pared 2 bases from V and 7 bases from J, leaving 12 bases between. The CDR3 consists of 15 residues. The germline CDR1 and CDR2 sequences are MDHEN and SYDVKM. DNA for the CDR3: TGTGCCAGCAGTTTACAGGGCCTCCCGAATTCACCCCTCCACTTT. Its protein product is CASSLQGLPNSPLHF.

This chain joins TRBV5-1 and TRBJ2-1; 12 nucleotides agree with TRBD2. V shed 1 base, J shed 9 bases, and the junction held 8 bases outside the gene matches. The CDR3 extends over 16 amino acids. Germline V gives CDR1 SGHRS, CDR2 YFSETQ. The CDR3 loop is CASSLLGTSGFPEQFF. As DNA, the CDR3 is TGCGCCAGCAGCTTGCTAGGGACTAGCGGGTTTCCTGAGCAGTTCTTC.

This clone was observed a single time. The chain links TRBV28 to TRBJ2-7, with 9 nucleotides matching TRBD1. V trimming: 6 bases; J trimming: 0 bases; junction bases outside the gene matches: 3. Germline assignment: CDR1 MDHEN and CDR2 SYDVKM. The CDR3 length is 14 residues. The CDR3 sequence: CASSPDRGSYEQYF. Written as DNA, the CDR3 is TGTGCCAGCAGCCCGGACAGGGGCTCCTACGAGCAGTACTTC. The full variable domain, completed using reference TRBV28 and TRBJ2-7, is DVKVTQSSRYLVKRTGEKVFLECVQDMDHENMFWYRQDPGLGLRLIYFSYDVKMKEKGDIPEGYSVSREKKERFSLILESASTNQTSMYLCASSPDRGSYEQYFGPGTRLTVT.

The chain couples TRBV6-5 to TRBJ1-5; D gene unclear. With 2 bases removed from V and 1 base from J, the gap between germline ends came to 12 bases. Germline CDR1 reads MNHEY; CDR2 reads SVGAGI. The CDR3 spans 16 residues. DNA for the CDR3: TGTGCCAGCAGTTACCGAGACCCCGGGAGCAATCAGCCCCAGCATTTT. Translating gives CASSYRDPGSNQPQHF.

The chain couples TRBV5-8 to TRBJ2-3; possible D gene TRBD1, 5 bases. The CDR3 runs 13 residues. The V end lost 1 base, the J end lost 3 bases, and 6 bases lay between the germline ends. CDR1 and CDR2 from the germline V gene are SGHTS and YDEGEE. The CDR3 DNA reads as TGTGCCAGCAGCTTGCAGGGTACAGATACGCAGTATTTT. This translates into CASSLQGTDTQYF.

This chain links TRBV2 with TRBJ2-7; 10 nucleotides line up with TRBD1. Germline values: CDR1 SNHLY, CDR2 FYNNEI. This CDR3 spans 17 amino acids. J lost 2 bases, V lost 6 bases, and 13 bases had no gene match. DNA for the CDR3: TGTGCCAGCAGAATACGAACTTTCGGGACAGGGGCCTACGAGCAGTACTTC. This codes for CASRIRTFGTGAYEQYF.

CDR3 sequence (DNA): TGTGCCAGCAGCCAGAGACTCAACGCGGCGTCAGATACGCAGTATTTT. This translates into CASSQRLNAASDTQYF. The genes are TRBV5-6 and TRBJ2-3; no reliable D call. Looked up from germline, CDR1 is SGHDT and CDR2 is YYEEEE. Between the trimmed V and J ends, which lost 4 bases and 4 bases, there was a span of 19 bases. The CDR3 consists of 16 residues.

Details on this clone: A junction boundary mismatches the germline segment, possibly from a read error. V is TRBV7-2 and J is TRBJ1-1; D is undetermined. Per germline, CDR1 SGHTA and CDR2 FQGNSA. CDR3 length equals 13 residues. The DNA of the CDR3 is TGTGCCAGCAGTTTAGGTGCGGGCACTGAAGCTTTCTTT. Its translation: CASSLGAGTEAFF.

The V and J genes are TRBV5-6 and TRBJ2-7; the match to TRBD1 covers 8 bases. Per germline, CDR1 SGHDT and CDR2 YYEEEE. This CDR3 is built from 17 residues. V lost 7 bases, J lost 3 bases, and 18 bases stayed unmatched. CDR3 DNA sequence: TGTGCCAGCCGCCAAGCTAAGACAGGGGCCAAATTCTACGAGCAGTACTTC. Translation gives CASRQAKTGAKFYEQYF.

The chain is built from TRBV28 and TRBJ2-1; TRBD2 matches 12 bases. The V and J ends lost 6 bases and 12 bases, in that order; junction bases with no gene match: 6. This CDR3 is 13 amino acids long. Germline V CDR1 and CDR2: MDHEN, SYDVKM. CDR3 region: CASRGLAGSLQFF. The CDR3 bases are TGTGCCAGCAGGGGACTAGCGGGCAGCTTGCAGTTCTTC.

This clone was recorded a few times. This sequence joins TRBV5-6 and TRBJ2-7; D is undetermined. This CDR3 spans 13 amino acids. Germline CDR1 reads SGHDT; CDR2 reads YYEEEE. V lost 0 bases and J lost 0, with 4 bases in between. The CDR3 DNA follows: TGTGCCAGCAGCTTGGGTCGCTCCTACGAGCAGTACTTC. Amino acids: CASSLGRSYEQYF.

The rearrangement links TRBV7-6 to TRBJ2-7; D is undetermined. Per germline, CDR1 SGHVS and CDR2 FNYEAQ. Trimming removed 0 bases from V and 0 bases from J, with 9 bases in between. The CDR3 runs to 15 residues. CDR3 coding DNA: TGTGCCAGCAGCTTAGCGGCATTCCGCTCCTACGAGCAGTACTTC. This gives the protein CASSLAAFRSYEQYF.

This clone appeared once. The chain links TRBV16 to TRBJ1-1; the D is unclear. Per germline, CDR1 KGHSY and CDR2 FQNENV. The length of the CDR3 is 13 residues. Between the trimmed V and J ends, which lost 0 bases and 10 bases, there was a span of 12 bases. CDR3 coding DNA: TGTGCCAGCAGCCAATCTGGCCTCAGAAGAGCTTTCTTT. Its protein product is CASSQSGLRRAFF.

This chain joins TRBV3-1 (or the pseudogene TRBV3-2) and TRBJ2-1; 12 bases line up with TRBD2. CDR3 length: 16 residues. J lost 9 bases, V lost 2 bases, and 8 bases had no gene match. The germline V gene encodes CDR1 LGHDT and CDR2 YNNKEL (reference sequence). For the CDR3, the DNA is TGTGCCAGCAGCCAAATCCTAGCGGGGGGGCCGCGTGAGCAGTTCTTC. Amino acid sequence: CASSQILAGGPREQFF.

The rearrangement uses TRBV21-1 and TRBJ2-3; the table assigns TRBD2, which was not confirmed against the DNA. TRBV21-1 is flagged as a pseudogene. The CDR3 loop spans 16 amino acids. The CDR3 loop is CASSKPRLPSTDTQYF. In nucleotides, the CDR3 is TGTGCCAGCAGCAAACCCAGACTTCCTAGCACAGATACGCAGTATTTT.

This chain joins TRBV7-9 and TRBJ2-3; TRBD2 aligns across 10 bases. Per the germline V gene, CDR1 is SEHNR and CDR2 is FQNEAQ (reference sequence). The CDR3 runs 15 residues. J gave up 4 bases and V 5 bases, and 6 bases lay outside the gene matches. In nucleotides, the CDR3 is TGTGCCAGCAGCATAGGACTAGCGGCCGCAGATACGCAGTATTTT. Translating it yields CASSIGLAAADTQYF.

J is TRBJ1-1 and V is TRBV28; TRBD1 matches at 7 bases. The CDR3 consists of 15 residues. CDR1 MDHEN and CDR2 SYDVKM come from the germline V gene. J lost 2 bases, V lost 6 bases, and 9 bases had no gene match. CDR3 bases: TGTGCCAGCAGCATAGGGGGCGCTTTAAACACTGAAGCTTTCTTT. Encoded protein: CASSIGGALNTEAFF.

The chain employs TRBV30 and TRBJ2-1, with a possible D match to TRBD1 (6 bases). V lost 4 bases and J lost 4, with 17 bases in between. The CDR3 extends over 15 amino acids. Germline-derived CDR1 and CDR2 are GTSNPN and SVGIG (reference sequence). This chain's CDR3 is CAWNRVTNPYNEQFF. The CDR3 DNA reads TGTGCCTGGAACAGGGTAACGAATCCTTACAATGAGCAGTTCTTC.

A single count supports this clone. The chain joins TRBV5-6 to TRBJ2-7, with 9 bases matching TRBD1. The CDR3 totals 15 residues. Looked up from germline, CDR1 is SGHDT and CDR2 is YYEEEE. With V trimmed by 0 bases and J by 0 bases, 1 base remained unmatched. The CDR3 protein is CASSLDRGLSYEQYF. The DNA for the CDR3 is TGTGCCAGCAGCTTGGACAGGGGGCTCTCCTACGAGCAGTACTTC.

CDR3 sequence: CASTEREDGYTF. The CDR3 coding sequence is TGTGCCAGCACCGAGCGGGAAGATGGCTACACCTTC. The chain has TRBV28 and TRBJ1-2; D gene uncertain. With 7 bases removed from V and 6 bases from J, the gap between germline ends came to 12 bases. Germline-derived CDR1 and CDR2 are MDHEN and SYDVKM. This CDR3 comprises 12 residues.